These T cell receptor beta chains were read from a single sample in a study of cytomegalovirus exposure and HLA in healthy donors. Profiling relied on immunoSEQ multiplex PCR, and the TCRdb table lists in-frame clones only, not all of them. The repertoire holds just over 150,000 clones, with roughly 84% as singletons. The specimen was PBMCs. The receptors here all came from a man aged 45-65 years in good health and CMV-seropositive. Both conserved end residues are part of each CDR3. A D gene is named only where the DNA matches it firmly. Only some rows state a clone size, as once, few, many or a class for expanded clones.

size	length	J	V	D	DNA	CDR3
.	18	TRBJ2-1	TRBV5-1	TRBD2	TGCGCCAGCAGCTTACCTGGACTAGCGGGAGGAGGGAATAATGAGCAGTTCTTC	CASSLPGLAGGGNNEQFF
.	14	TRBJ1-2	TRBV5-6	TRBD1	TGTGCCAGCAGTTGGAGGGGGCAGAACTATGGCTACACCTTC	CASSWRGQNYGYTF
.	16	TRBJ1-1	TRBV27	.	TGTGCCAGCAGTTTAACGGGGGAGTGGACGAACACTGAAGCTTTCTTT	CASSLTGEWTNTEAFF
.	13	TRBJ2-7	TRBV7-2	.	TGTGCCAGCAGCGCGCACAGGGCCTACGAGCAGTACTTC	CASSAHRAYEQYF
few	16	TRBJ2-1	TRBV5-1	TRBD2	TGCGCCAGCAGCTTGGTAGCGGGGGGGCCTCGAGCTGAGCAGTTCTTC	CASSLVAGGPRAEQFF
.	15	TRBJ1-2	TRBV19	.	TGTGCCAGTAGTATGCCCAGAACCTCTAACTATGGCTACACCTTC	CASSMPRTSNYGYTF
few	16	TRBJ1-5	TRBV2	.	TGTGCCAGCAGTGATTCCCTCGAGGTTGGCAATCAGCCCCAGCATTTT	CASSDSLEVGNQPQHF
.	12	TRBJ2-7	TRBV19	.	TGTGCCAGTACTGATAACGGTGGCGAGCAGTACTTC	CASTDNGGEQYF
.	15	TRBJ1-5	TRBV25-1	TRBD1	TGTGCCAGCCAGAGACAGGGGAAAAGATTTCAGCCCCAGCATTTT	CASQRQGKRFQPQHF
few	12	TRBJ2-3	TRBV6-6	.	TGTGCCAGCAGAGAGGACTGGGATACGCAGTATTTT	CASREDWDTQYF
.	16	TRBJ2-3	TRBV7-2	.	TGTGCCAGCAGCTTAGAAGGGTCCGGGGTCACAGATACGCAGTATTTT	CASSLEGSGVTDTQYF
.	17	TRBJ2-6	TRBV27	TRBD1	TGTGCCAGCAGTTATATGGACAGGCCTTCTGGGGCCAACGTCCTGACTTTC	CASSYMDRPSGANVLTF
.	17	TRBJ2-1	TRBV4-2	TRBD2	TGTGCCAGCAGCCAAGACCTAGCGGGGGGGTCTTACAATGAGCAGTTCTTC	CASSQDLAGGSYNEQFF
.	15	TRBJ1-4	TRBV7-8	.	TGTGCCAGCAGCTTAGAGGGACTGTATCAGGAGAAACTGTTTTTT	CASSLEGLYQEKLFF
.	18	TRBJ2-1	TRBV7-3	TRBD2	TGTGCCAGCAGCTTAACTGGGTTAGCGGGAGGGTCCTACAATGAGCAGTTCTTC	CASSLTGLAGGSYNEQFF
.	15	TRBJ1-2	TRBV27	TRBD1	TGTGCCAGCAGTTCGGACAGGGTTCCCCACTATGGCTACACCTTC	CASSSDRVPHYGYTF
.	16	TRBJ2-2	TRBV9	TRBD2	TGTGCCAGCAGTTTAACAGACGGGAGGATCACCGGGGAGCTGTTTTTT	CASSLTDGRITGELFF
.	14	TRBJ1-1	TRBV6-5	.	TGTGCCCCCTGGGGGCACCGCGCGGACACTGAAGCTTTCTTT	CAPWGHRADTEAFF
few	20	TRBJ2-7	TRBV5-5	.	TGTGCCAGCAGCTTGGGGGAAAATCTAAAGGAAGGGGATTTCGGCTACGAGCAGTACTTC	CASSLGENLKEGDFGYEQYF
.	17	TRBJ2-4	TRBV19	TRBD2	TGTGCCAGTAGTATAGGCAGGACTAGCGGAGGGCCAGGCATTCAGTACTTC	CASSIGRTSGGPGIQYF
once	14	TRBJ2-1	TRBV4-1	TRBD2	TGCGCCAGCAGCCAAGGGGACTACTACAATGAGCAGTTCTTC	CASSQGDYYNEQFF
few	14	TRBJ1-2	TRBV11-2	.	TGTGCCAGCAGCTTAGTGGAGTCAAGCTATGGCTACACCTTC	CASSLVESSYGYTF